This entry lists 24 T cell receptor beta chains sequenced from one sample in a study of cytomegalovirus exposure and HLA in healthy donors (dated by TCRdb to the late 2010s). Library creation used the immunoSEQ multiplex PCR assay. For the multiplex PCR, a mixture combining 60 forward primers for TCR Vbeta segments and 13 reverse primers for TCR Jbeta segments was used. Imported from immuneACCESS, the table was reduced by TCRdb to in-frame sequences with V and J called. These copies leave out some clones; in studies compared against another copy, an unresolved V gene accounts for under half, and the cause of the remainder is not known. For this sample the table gives under 200,000 clones, of which roughly 67% were detected only once. Approximately 5.4% of the sample is in the top ten clones. Sequenced: PBMCs. These receptors were taken from a young woman in good health and CMV-seropositive.

The chain joins TRBV7-2 to TRBJ2-7; D gene uncertain. This CDR3 is built from 15 residues. V lost 1 base, J lost 2 bases, and 12 bases lay in between. The germline V gene has CDR1 SGHTA and CDR2 FQGNSA. The chain's CDR3 is CASSLGTALTYEQYF. CDR3 sequence (DNA): TGTGCCAGCAGCTTAGGCACCGCACTGACCTACGAGCAGTACTTC.

The genes are TRBV5-6 and TRBJ1-5; 9 bases are shared with TRBD1. V gave up 4 bases and J gave up 3 bases; unmatched junction bases: 2. The germline V gene has CDR1 SGHDT and CDR2 YYEEEE. The CDR3 sequence is 14 residues long. In DNA, the CDR3 is TGTGCCAGCAGCACAGGGGGCCTCAATCAGCCCCAGCATTTT. The encoded protein is CASSTGGLNQPQHF.

The V gene is TRBV19, the J gene TRBJ1-5; 9 bases map to TRBD1. The CDR3 contains 15 residues. Losses at the gene ends were 6 bases for V and 6 bases for J; bases not matched to a gene: 9. Germline V gives CDR1 LNHDA, CDR2 SQIVND (reference sequence). The CDR3 reads CASSSGQGLGQPQHF. The CDR3 region has the DNA TGTGCCAGTAGCTCCGGACAGGGGTTAGGTCAGCCCCAGCATTTT.

The rearrangement joins TRBV11-1 to TRBJ2-5; D might be TRBD1 (6 bases). With the DNA end fitting TRBJ2-7 better, the J assignment may be wrong. In germline, CDR1 is SGHAT, CDR2 FQDESV (reference sequence). This CDR3 contains 13 residues. The CDR3 DNA reads TGTGCCAGCCAGTTGACAGGAACCTACGAGCAGTACTTC. This sequence encodes CASQLTGTYEQYF.

The sample holds one count of this clone. This chain uses TRBV7-2 with TRBJ2-5, with D possibly matching TRBD2 (5 bases). The ends were cut back, 5 bases at V and 1 base at J, with 11 bases in the middle. Germline lookup yields CDR1 SGHTA and CDR2 FQGNSA. This CDR3 is built from 14 residues. The CDR3 here is CASSPPAVQETQYF. For the CDR3, the DNA is TGTGCCAGCAGCCCCCCAGCGGTCCAAGAGACCCAGTACTTC.

The table lists this clone with a few counts. The V call is TRBV5-4, the J call TRBJ1-1, with 8 positions matching TRBD1. There are 14 residues in the CDR3. Losses at the gene ends were 4 bases for V and 4 bases for J; bases not matched to a gene: 6. CDR1 is SGHNT and CDR2 is YYREEE in the germline V gene (reference sequence). The CDR3 sequence: CASSQGALGTEAFF. The CDR3 nucleotides are TGTGCCAGCAGCCAGGGGGCACTGGGCACTGAAGCTTTCTTT. Full variable domain (missing parts from reference TRBV5-4 and TRBJ1-1): ETGVTQSPTHLIKTRGQQVTLRCSSQSGHNTVSWYQQALGQGPQFIFQYYREEENGRGNFPPRFSGLQFPNYSSELNVNALELDDSALYLCASSQGALGTEAFFGQGTRLTVV.

This clone was seen a few times. The rearrangement uses TRBV6-6 and TRBJ1-6; 9 bases align to TRBD1. Germline V gene sequence: CDR1 MNHNY, CDR2 SVGAGI (reference sequence). The junction had 11 bases not matched to a gene; V was cut back by 5 bases and J by 9 bases. The CDR3 consists of 16 residues. In DNA form, the CDR3 reads TGTGCCAGCAGTAATACCGGGACAGGGTTCAGTTCACCCCTCCACTTT. Its protein product is CASSNTGTGFSSPLHF.

The V gene is TRBV7-3, the J gene TRBJ2-5; 9 nucleotides line up with TRBD1. CDR3 size: 14 residues. Germline V lookup: CDR1 SGHTA, CDR2 FQGTGA. J gave up 7 bases and V 5 bases, and 8 bases lay outside the gene matches. The CDR3 region has the DNA TGTGCCAGCAGCACCGGACAGGGGAAAGCGACCCAGTACTTC. Translation gives CASSTGQGKATQYF.

V and J are TRBV5-5 and TRBJ2-7; TRBD1 aligns across 7 bases. V was pared by 0 bases and J by 5 bases, with 11 bases of the junction left unmatched. The germline gives CDR1 SGHKS, CDR2 YYEKEE (reference sequence). The CDR3 runs to 16 residues. The CDR3 bases are TGTGCCAGCAGCTTGGTAACATCAGGGGGATCGGACGAGCAGTACTTC. It is translated as CASSLVTSGGSDEQYF.

The CDR3 protein is CATNRGRETQYF. CDR3 coding DNA: TGTGCCACCAACCGAGGAAGGGAGACCCAGTACTTC. This sequence joins TRBV2 and TRBJ2-5; D is undetermined. Germline lookup yields CDR1 SNHLY and CDR2 FYNNEI. The CDR3 is 12 residues long. V was trimmed by 10 bases and J by 5 bases, leaving 14 bases between them.

This sequence joins TRBV11-2 and TRBJ1-3, with unresolved D. The CDR3 runs 11 residues. V dropped 5 bases and J dropped 9 bases, with 8 bases sitting between them. The germline gives CDR1 SGHAT, CDR2 FQNNGV. In DNA, the CDR3 is TGTGCCAGCAGCCACCGGGGCACCATATATTTT. Encoded protein: CASSHRGTIYF.

V gene TRBV5-8 combines with J gene TRBJ2-5; 11 bases align to TRBD1. Germline assignment: CDR1 SGHTS and CDR2 YDEGEE. This CDR3 has 15 residues. The ends lost 2 bases at V and 1 base at J; junction bases unmatched: 1. The CDR3 spells CASSFGTGGQETQYF. For the CDR3, the DNA is TGTGCCAGCAGCTTCGGGACAGGGGGCCAAGAGACCCAGTACTTC.

This chain connects TRBV6-4 to TRBJ2-4; 8 bases fit TRBD1. CDR1 is MRHNA and CDR2 is SNTAGT in the germline V gene. Trimming took 5 bases from V and 8 from J; bases not matched to a gene: 5. The CDR3 has 13 amino acids. The CDR3 nucleotides are TGTGCCAGCAGTCCGGACAGGGCCGACATTCAGTACTTC. Its translation: CASSPDRADIQYF.

This chain connects TRBV6-5 to TRBJ1-1; 8 positions agree with TRBD1. The CDR3 extends over 12 amino acids. Germline V gene data show CDR1 as MNHEY and CDR2 as SVGAGI. V lost 0 bases and J lost 11; bases outside the gene matches: 2. CDR3 protein: CASSYSTGDAFF. CDR3 nucleotides: TGTGCCAGCAGTTACTCGACAGGGGATGCTTTCTTT.

This clone was seen a few times. The rearrangement links TRBV6-1 to TRBJ2-2, with 8 bases identical to TRBD1. Germline loops: CDR1 MNHNS, CDR2 SASEGT. V shed 5 bases, J shed 4 bases, and the junction held 6 bases outside the gene matches. The CDR3 is 15 amino acids. The CDR3 sequence: CASSWQGASTGELFF. The CDR3 nucleotides are TGTGCCAGCAGTTGGCAGGGGGCGAGCACCGGGGAGCTGTTTTTT.

The chain recombines TRBV27 with TRBJ1-2, with 8 bases lining up with TRBD1. The CDR3 contains 14 residues. After removal of 8 bases from V and 4 bases from J, the junction contained 9 bases not matched to a gene. Germline CDR1 MNHEY, CDR2 SMNVEV (reference sequence). This chain's CDR3 is CASGLPGQVYGYTF. CDR3 nucleotide sequence: TGTGCCAGCGGCCTCCCGGGACAGGTCTATGGCTACACCTTC.

The chain links TRBV10-3 to TRBJ1-1, with D maybe TRBD1 (6 bases). Looked up from germline, CDR1 is ENHRY and CDR2 is SYGVKD. V was shortened by 3 bases and J by 5 bases, with 13 bases between the two germline ends. The CDR3 contains 14 residues. In DNA form, the CDR3 reads TGTGCCATCAGTGAATCAATTAGGGGGACTGAAGCTTTCTTT. Translating gives CAISESIRGTEAFF.

J is TRBJ2-1 and V is TRBV6-5, with 9 bases fitting TRBD2. J was trimmed by 0 bases and V by 2 bases; bases with no gene match: 2. Germline V gene lookup returns CDR1 MNHEY and CDR2 SVGAGI. CDR3 length: 16 residues. The CDR3 protein is CASSYISGGSYNEQFF. The CDR3 nucleotides are TGTGCCAGCAGTTACATTAGCGGGGGCTCCTACAATGAGCAGTTCTTC.

The CDR3 is CASSNRGLMNTEAFF. In DNA form, the CDR3 reads TGTGCCAGCAGCAACAGGGGGCTGATGAACACTGAAGCTTTCTTT. The J gene is TRBJ1-1, the V gene TRBV11-2; 9 nucleotides align to TRBD1. V lost 5 bases, J lost 0 bases, and 4 bases stayed unmatched. Germline loops: CDR1 SGHAT, CDR2 FQNNGV. The CDR3 totals 15 residues.

This sequence joins TRBV7-2 and TRBJ1-4; D possibly corresponds to TRBD1 (5 bases). The CDR3 is 14 residues long. Trimming left V 6 bases short and J 5 bases short, with 13 bases between. Per germline, CDR1 SGHTA and CDR2 FQGNSA. CDR3 protein: CASSLTTDNEKLFF. The CDR3 bases are TGTGCCAGCAGTCTTACGACAGACAATGAAAAACTGTTTTTT.

The genes are TRBV11-2 and TRBJ1-1; D not resolved. Germline lookup yields CDR1 SGHAT and CDR2 FQNNGV. CDR3 length: 13 amino acids. V was clipped by 5 bases and J by 7 bases, with 14 bases between them. The CDR3 spells CASSNQGGLEAFF. The DNA for the CDR3 is TGTGCCAGCAGCAACCAAGGAGGACTTGAAGCTTTCTTT. The whole variable domain, remainder taken from reference TRBV11-2 and TRBJ1-1, is EAGVAQSPRYKIIEKRQSVAFWCNPISGHATLYWYQQILGQGPKLLIQFQNNGVVDDSQLPKDRFSAERLKGVDSTLKIQPAKLEDSAVYLCASSNQGGLEAFFGQGTRLTVV.

The CDR3 nucleotides read TGTGCCAGTTCGAAGGGGGGGACCTACGAGCAGTACTTC. It codes for CASSKGGTYEQYF. The genes are TRBV6-5 and TRBJ2-7; D perhaps matches TRBD2 (7 bases). With 9 bases removed from V and 2 bases from J, the gap between germline ends came to 14 bases. The germline V gene has CDR1 MNHEY and CDR2 SVGAGI. The CDR3 length is 13 residues.

This clone was counted a single time. The chain links TRBV5-1 to TRBJ1-3; 9 positions match TRBD1. The CDR3 runs 14 residues. After removal of 3 bases from V and 4 bases from J, the junction contained 2 bases not matched to a gene. Germline assignment: CDR1 SGHRS and CDR2 YFSETQ. The CDR3 here is CASSSTGGGNTIYF. The CDR3 nucleotides are TGCGCCAGCAGCTCGACAGGGGGAGGAAACACCATATATTTT. The variable domain in full, completed from reference TRBV5-1 and TRBJ1-3, reads KAGVTQTPRYLIKTRGQQVTLSCSPISGHRSVSWYQQTPGQGLQFLFEYFSETQRNKGNFPGRFSGRQFSNSRSEMNVSTLELGDSALYLCASSSTGGGNTIYFGEGSWLTVV.

With regard to this clone: An end of the junction differs from the germline gene, which may be a read error. CDR3 sequence: CSVEVGGAGALVHF. CDR3 bases: TGCAGCGTGGAGGTTGGGGGCGCGGGGGCGTTAGTTCATTTT. The rearrangement links TRBV29-1 to TRBJ2-3; D might be TRBD2 (7 bases). CDR3 size: 14 residues. Looked up from germline, CDR1 is SQVTM and CDR2 is ANQGSEA.